This T cell receptor beta chain was found in a study of shared clonotypes between healthy human individuals. The assay was immunoSEQ multiplex PCR, and TCRdb's table has in-frame clones only and misses some. Of roughly 2,000,000 clones in the sample, 80% to 95% were seen once. Naive CD8 cells lacked CD45RO and underwent positive selection for CCR7, leaving out terminally differentiated effector memory CD45RA+ cells. Sequencing was performed on naive CD8+ T cells from PBMCs. This TCR derives from a man between 18 and 35 years old in good health. Some clones in this sample may be carry-over from other donors' samples.

The CDR3 nucleotides are TGTGCCAGCAGCTCCCCGGACAGAAGGAAGACCCAGTACTTC. It encodes CASSSPDRRKTQYF. The chain has TRBV13 and TRBJ2-5; D is possibly TRBD1 (6 bases). Germline CDR1 and CDR2: PRHDT and FYEKMQ (reference sequence). The V gene lost 4 bases and the J gene lost 6 bases, with 15 bases spanning the gap. This CDR3 has 14 amino acids.